Listed here is a single TCR beta chain. Its specificity is not known. This entry belongs to a study of post-analysis software for immune sequencing data. Background on the study: There were relapsing-remitting, secondary progressive and progressive-relapsing multiple sclerosis among the disease courses included. The study's findings and limits: F measure clustering grouped samples strongly by preparation batch. Controls significantly exceeded multiple sclerosis patients in normalized Chao1 diversity. A few TRBV segments, TRBV5-6, TRBV5-1 and TRBV20-1 among them, were found more frequent in patients than controls.

The CDR3 length is 10 residues. The germline V and J ends were trimmed by 11 bases and 8 bases, with 12 bases remaining between them. Germline-derived CDR1 and CDR2 are MDHEN and SYDVKM. TCR beta cDNA libraries included unique molecular identifiers. T cells, about 0.95 to 10 million of them, yielded some 500,000 cDNA molecules. TCRdb reanalysed the PCR reads using MiXCR and keeps one entry per CDR3 protein. The table records roughly 730,000 distinct CDR3 sequences, about 32% of them present only once. The sequence was collected from a girl aged 5 to 17 with multiple sclerosis. The sequencing sample was made of blood. This rearrangement joins TRBV28 to TRBJ1-2, with D uncertain. CDR3 nucleotides: TGTGCCCACCCCCTGGGGGGCTACACCTTC. Its protein product is CAHPLGGYTF.